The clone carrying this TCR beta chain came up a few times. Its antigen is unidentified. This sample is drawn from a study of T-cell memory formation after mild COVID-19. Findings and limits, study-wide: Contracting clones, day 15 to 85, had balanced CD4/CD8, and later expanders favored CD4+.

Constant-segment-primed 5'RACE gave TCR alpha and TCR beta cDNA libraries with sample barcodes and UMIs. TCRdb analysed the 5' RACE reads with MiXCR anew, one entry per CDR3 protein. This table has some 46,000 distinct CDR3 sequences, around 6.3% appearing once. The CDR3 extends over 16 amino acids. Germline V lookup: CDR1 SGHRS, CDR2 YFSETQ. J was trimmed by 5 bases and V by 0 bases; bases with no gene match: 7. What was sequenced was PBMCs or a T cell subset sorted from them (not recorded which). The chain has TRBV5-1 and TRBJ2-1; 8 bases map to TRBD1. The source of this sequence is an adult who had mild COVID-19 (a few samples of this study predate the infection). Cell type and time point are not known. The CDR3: CASSLVGTGGNNEQFF. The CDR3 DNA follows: TGCGCCAGCAGCTTGGTAGGGACAGGCGGCAACAATGAGCAGTTCTTC.